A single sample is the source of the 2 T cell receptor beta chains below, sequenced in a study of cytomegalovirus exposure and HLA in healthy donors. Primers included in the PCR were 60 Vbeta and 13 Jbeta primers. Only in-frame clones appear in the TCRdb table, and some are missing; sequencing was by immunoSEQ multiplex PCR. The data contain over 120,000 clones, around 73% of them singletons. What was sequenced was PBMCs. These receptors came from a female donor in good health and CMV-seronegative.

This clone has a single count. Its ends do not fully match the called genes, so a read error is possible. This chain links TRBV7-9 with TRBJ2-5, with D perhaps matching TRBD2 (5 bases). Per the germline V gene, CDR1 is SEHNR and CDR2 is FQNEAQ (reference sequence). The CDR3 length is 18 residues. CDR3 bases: TGTGCCAGCAGCTCCCGGCGCGGACGGGAACCGTACCAAGAAACCCAGTACTTC. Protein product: CASSSRRGREPYQETQYF.

Here the CDR3 reads CASSFFSVTGELFF. In nucleotides, the CDR3 is TGTGCCAGCAGCTTTTTCTCGGTAACCGGGGAGCTGTTTTTT. The chain combines TRBV7-9 with TRBJ2-2; D is uncertain. This CDR3 region has 14 residues. The germline V gene encodes CDR1 SEHNR and CDR2 FQNEAQ (reference sequence). Trimming shortened V by 3 bases and J by 5 bases, and 10 bases separated the two germline ends.